These 8 T cell receptor beta chains were sequenced from one sample in a study of early T cells in non-severe SARS-CoV-2 infection. TCRdb recomputed calls from the 5' RACE reads with MiXCR, one row per CDR3 protein. The sample carries about 83,000 distinct CDR3 sequences, about 9.4% recorded once. The specimen was whole blood, collected at baseline. The receptor source for this set is an adult who was a healthcare worker with PCR-confirmed SARS-CoV-2 infection or an uninfected control (not recorded which).

The chain uses TRBV6-1 and TRBJ2-4; D is perhaps TRBD1 (5 bases). The CDR3 is 14 amino acids. V was cut by 5 bases and J by 1 base, with 9 bases left in between. The germline V gene has CDR1 MNHNS and CDR2 SASEGT. The DNA of the CDR3 is TGTGCCAGCAGTACGGACATTGCCAAAAACATTCAGTACTTC. It codes for CASSTDIAKNIQYF.

This clonotype has ten or more counts. The chain uses TRBV24-1 and TRBJ2-3; D gene ambiguous. V gave up 2 bases and J gave up 9 bases, with 11 bases separating them. The CDR3 runs 13 residues. CDR1 is KGHDR and CDR2 is SFDVKD in the germline V gene. CDR3 nucleotides: TGTGCCACCAGTGATTCGGCCTCGCGGACGCAGTATTTT. Its protein is CATSDSASRTQYF.

This clonotype was seen many times. J is TRBJ2-7 and V is TRBV7-9; TRBD2 might be the D (7 bases). Looked up from germline, CDR1 is SEHNR and CDR2 is FQNEAQ (reference sequence). Trimming removed 5 bases at V and 10 bases at J, with 21 bases between. The CDR3 runs 14 residues. CDR3 sequence reads: CASSPSAGGAHQYF. For the CDR3, the DNA is TGTGCCAGCAGCCCCTCCGCTGGGGGGGCGCACCAGTACTTC. Full variable domain (outside the CDR3, taken from reference TRBV7-9 and TRBJ2-7): DTGVSQNPRHKITKRGQNVTFRCDPISEHNRLYWYRQTLGQGPEFLTYFQNEAQLEKSRLLSDRFSAERPKGSFSTLEIQRTEQGDSAMYLCASSPSAGGAHQYFGPGTRLTVT.

This clonotype was counted many times. CDR3 residues: CASSWAVETQYF. In nucleotides, the CDR3 is TGTGCCAGCAGCTGGGCAGTAGAGACCCAGTACTTC. The genes are TRBV7-9 and TRBJ2-5; D remains ambiguous. The CDR3 has 12 residues. V dropped 4 bases and J dropped 4 bases, with 7 bases sitting between them. Germline V lookup: CDR1 SEHNR, CDR2 FQNEAQ (reference sequence).

The chain joins TRBV21-1 to TRBJ1-1. TRBV21-1 is a recognized pseudogene. This CDR3 comprises 11 residues. The CDR3 DNA follows: TGTGCCAGCATCAATCAGGTGGGGGCTTTCTTT. Translated, it gives CASINQVGAFF.

The sample holds many counts of this clonotype. This sequence joins TRBV7-8 and TRBJ2-3; D is unresolved. The ends were cut back, 4 bases at V and 5 bases at J, with 13 bases in the middle. The CDR3 is made up of 14 amino acids. Per germline, CDR1 SGHVS and CDR2 FQNEAQ. CDR3 in DNA: TGTGCCAGCAGCTCATCTGGGTATTTAGATACGCAGTATTTT. It specifies CASSSSGYLDTQYF.

This clonotype appeared a single time. A far more abundant clone sits one base away, making this likely a read error. The V gene is TRBV6-6, the J gene TRBJ2-6; possible D gene TRBD1, 6 bases. The CDR3 runs 15 residues. Germline V lookup: CDR1 MNHNY, CDR2 SVGAGI (reference sequence). The CDR3 bases are TGTGCCGGCAGTTCTAGGGGGAGTGGGGCCAACGTCCTGACTTTC. Encoded protein: CAGSSRGSGANVLTF.

The chain carries TRBV6-6 and TRBJ2-6; the D is unclear. From germline, CDR1 is MNHNY and CDR2 SVGAGI (reference sequence). This CDR3 has 13 amino acids. The ends were cut back, 6 bases at V and 8 bases at J, with 11 bases in the middle. The CDR3 is CASRNLGTNVLTF. The CDR3 region has the DNA TGTGCCAGCAGGAACCTGGGGACCAACGTCCTGACTTTC.